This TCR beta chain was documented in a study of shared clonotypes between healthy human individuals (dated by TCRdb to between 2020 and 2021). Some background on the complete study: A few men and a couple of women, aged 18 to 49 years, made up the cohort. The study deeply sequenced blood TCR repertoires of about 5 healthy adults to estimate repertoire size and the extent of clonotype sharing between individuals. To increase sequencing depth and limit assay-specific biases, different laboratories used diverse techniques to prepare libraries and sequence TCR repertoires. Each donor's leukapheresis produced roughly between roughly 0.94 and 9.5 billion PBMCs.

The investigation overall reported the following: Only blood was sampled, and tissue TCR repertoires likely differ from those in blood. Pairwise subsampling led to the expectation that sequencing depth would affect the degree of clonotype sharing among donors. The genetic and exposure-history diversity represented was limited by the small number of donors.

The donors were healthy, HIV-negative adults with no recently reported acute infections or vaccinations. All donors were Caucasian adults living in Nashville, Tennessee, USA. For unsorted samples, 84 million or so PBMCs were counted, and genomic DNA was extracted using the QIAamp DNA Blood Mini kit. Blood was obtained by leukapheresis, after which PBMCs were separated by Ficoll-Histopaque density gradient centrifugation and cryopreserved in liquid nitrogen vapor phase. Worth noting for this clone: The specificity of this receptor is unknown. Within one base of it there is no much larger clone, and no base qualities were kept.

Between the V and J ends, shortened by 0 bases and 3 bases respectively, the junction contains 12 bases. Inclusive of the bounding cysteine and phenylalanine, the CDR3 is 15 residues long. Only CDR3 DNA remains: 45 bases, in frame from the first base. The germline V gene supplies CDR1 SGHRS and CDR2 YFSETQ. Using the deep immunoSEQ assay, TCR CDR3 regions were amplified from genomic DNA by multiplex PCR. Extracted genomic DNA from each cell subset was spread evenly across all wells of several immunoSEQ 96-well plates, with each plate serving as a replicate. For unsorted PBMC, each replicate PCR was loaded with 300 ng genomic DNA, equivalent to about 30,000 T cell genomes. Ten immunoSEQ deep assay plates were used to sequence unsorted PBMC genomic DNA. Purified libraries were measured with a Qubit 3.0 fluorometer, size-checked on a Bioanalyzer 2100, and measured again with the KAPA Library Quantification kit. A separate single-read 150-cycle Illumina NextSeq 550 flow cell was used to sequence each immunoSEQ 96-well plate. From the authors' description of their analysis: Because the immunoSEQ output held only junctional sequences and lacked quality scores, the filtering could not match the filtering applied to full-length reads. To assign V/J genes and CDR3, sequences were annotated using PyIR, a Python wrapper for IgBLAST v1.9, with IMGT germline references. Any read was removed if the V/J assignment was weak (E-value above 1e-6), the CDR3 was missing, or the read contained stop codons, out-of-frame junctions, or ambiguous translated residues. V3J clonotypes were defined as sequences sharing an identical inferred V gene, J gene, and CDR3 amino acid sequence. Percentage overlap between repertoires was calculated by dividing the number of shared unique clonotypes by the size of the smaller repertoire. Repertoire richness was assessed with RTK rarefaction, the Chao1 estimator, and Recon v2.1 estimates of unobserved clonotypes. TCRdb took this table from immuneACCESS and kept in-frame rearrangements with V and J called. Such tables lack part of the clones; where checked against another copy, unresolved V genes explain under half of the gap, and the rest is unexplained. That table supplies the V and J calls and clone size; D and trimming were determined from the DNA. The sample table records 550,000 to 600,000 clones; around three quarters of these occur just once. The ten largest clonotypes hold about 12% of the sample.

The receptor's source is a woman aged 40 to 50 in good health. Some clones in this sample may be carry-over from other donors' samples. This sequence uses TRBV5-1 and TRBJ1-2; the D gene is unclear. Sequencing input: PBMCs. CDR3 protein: CASSLVSDNYYGYTF. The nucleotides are TGCGCCAGCAGCTTGGTATCAGATAATTACTATGGCTACACCTTC.